This TCR beta chain derives from a study of graft-versus-host responses after intestinal transplantation. Concerning this clone itself: Its antigen is unknown.

Profiled with immunoSEQ multiplex PCR; TCRdb holds only in-frame clones, not every one. Altogether roughly 120,000 clones are present, about 92% being singletons, with the ten largest covering around 1.2%. Germline V lookup: CDR1 SNHLY, CDR2 FYNNEI. V was trimmed by 3 bases and J by 2 bases, leaving 14 bases between them. This CDR3 region has 15 residues. The receptor was isolated from a human donor who was the organ donor for an intestinal transplant. The chain is built from TRBV2 and TRBJ2-7; D remains unclear. Sequencing was performed on unstimulated CD8+ T cells sorted from spleen or lymph node cells, taken before transplant. For the CDR3, the DNA is TGTGCCAGCAGTGACTCTGTCGCGGCTACCTACGAGCAGTACTTC. It encodes CASSDSVAATYEQYF.